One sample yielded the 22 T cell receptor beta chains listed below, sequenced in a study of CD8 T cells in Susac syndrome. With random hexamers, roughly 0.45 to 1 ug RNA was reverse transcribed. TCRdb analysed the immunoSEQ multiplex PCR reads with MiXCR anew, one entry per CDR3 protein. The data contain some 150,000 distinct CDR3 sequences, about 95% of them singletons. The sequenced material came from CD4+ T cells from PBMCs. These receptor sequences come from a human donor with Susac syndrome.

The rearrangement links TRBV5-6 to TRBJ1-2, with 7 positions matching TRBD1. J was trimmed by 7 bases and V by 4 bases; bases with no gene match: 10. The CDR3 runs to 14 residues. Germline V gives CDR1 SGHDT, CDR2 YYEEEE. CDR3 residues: CASSVLTGEGGYTF. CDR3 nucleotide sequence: TGTGCCAGCAGCGTACTTACAGGGGAAGGTGGCTACACCTTC. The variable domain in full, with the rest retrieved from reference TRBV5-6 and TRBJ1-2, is DAGVTQSPTHLIKTRGQQVTLRCSPKSGHDTVSWYQQALGQGPQFIFQYYEEEERQRGNFPDRFSGHQFPNYSSELNVNALLLGDSALYLCASSVLTGEGGYTFGSGTRLTVV.

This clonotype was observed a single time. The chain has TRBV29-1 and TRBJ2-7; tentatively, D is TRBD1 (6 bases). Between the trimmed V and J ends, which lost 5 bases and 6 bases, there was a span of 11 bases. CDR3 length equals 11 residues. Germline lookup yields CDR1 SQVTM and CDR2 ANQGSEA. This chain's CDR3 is CSVTGLSEQYF. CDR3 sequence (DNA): TGCAGCGTTACAGGGTTGAGCGAGCAGTACTTC.

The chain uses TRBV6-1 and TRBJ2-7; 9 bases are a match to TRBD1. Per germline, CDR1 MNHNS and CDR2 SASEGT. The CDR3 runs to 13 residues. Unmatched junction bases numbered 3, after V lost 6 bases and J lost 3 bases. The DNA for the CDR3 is TGTGCCAGCAGAACAGGGGGCGACTACGAGCAGTACTTC. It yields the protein CASRTGGDYEQYF.

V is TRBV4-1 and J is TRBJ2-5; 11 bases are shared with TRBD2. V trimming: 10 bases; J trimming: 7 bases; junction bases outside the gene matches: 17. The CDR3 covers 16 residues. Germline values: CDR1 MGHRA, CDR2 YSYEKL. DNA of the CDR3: TGCGCCACAAGAGAGGCTAGCGGGGGGTCCGGATTGACCCAGTACTTC. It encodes CATREASGGSGLTQYF.

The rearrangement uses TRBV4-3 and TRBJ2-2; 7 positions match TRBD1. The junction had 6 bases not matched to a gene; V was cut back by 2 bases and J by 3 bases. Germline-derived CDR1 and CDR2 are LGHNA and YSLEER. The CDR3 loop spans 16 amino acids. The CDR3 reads CASSQPTGTDTGELFF. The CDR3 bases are TGCGCCAGCAGCCAACCGACAGGGACCGACACCGGGGAGCTGTTTTTT.

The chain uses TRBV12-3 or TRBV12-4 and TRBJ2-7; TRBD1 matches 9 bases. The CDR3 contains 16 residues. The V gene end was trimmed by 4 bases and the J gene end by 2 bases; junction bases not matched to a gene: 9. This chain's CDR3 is CASSSTPGQGTYEQYF. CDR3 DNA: TGTGCCAGCAGTTCCACCCCGGGACAGGGAACCTACGAGCAGTACTTC.

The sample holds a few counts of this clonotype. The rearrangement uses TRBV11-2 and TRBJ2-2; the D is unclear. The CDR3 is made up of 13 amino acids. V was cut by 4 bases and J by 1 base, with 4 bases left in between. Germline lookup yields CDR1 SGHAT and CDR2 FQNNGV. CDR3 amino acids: CASSSQNTGELFF. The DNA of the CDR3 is TGTGCCAGCAGCTCCCAGAACACCGGGGAGCTGTTTTTT.

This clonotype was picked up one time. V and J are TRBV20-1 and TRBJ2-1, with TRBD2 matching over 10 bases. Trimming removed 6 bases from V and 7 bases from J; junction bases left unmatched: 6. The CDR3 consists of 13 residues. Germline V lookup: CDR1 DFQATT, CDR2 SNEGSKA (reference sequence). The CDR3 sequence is CSAGSGGRNEQFF. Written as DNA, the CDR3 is TGCAGTGCAGGTAGCGGGGGGAGGAATGAGCAGTTCTTC.

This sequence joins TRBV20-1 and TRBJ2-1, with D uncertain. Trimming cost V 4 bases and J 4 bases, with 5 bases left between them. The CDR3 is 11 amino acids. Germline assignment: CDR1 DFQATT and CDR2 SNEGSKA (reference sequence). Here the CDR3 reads CSATEYNEQFF. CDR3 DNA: TGCAGTGCTACAGAATACAATGAGCAGTTCTTC.

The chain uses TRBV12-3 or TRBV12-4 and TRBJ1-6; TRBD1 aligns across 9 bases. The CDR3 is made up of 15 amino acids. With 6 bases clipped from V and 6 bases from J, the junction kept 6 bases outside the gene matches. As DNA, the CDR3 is TGTGCCAGCAGAGCCGCGACAGGGGGTAATTCACCCCTCCACTTT. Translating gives CASRAATGGNSPLHF.

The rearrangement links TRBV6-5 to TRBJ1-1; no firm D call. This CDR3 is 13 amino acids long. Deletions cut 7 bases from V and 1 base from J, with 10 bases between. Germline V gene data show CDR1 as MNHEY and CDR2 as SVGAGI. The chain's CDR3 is CASIPGTNTEAFF. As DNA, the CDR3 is TGTGCCAGCATCCCCGGTACGAACACTGAAGCTTTCTTT.

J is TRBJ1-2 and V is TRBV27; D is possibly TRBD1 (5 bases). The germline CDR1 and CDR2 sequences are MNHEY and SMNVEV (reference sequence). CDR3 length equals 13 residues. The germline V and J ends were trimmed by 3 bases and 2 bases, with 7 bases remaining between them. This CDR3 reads CASSFRGNYGYTF. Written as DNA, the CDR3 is TGTGCCAGCAGTTTTAGGGGAAACTATGGCTACACCTTC.

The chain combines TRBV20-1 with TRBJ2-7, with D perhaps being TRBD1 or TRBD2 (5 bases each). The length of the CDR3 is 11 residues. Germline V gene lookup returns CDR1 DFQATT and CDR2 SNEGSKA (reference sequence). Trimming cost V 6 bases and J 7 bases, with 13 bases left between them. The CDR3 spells CSAGVAGEQYF. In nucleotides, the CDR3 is TGCAGTGCGGGGGTAGCCGGGGAGCAGTACTTC.

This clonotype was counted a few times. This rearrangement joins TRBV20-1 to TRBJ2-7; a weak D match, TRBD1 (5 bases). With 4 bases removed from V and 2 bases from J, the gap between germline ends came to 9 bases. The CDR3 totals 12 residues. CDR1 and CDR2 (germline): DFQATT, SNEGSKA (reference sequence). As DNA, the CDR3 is TGCAGTGCTACTACAGGTCCCTACGAGCAGTACTTC. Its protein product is CSATTGPYEQYF.

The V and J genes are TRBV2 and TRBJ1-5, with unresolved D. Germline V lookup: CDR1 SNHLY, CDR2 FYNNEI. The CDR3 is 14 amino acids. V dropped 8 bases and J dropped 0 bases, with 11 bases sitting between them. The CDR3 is CASSPTDSNQPQHF. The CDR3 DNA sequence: TGTGCCAGCTCCCCAACCGATAGCAATCAGCCCCAGCATTTT.

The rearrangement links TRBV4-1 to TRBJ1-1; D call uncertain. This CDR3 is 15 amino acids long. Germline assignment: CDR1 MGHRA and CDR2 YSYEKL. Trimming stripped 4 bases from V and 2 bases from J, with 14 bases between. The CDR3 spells CASSRSGGDNTEAFF. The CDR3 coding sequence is TGCGCCAGCAGCCGGTCGGGCGGTGATAACACTGAAGCTTTCTTT.

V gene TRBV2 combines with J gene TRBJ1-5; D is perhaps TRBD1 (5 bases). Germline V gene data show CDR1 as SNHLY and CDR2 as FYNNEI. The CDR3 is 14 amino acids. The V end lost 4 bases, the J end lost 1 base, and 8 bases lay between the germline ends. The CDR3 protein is CASSGQTSNQPQHF. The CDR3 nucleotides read TGTGCCAGCAGTGGACAGACAAGCAATCAGCCCCAGCATTTT.

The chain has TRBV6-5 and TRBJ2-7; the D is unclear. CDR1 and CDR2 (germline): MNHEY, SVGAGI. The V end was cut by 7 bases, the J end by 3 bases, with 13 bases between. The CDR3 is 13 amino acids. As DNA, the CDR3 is TGTGCCAGCACCTCCGGGCCGGGCTACGAGCAGTACTTC. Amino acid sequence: CASTSGPGYEQYF.

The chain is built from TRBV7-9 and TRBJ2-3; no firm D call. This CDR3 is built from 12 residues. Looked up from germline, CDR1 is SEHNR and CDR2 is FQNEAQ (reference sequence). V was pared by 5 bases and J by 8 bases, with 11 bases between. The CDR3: CASSPGVGTQYF. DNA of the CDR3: TGTGCCAGCAGCCCCGGTGTAGGTACGCAGTATTTT.

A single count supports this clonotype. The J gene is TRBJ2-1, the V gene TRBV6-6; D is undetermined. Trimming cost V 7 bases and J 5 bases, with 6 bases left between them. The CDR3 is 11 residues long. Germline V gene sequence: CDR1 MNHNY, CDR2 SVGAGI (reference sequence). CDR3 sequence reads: CASTFNNEQFF. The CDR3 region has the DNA TGTGCCAGCACCTTCAACAATGAGCAGTTCTTC.

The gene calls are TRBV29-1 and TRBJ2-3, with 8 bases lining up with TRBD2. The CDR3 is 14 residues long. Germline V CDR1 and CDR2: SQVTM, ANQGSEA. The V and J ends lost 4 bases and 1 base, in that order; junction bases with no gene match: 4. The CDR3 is CSVGLSGGTDTQYF. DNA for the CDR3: TGCAGCGTTGGTCTTAGCGGGGGCACAGATACGCAGTATTTT.

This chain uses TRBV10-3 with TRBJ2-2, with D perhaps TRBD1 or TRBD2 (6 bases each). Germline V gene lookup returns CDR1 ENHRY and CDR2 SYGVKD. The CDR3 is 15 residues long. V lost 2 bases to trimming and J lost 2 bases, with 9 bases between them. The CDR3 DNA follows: TGTGCCATCAGTGAGCGCGGGACAAACACCGGGGAGCTGTTTTTT. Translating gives CAISERGTNTGELFF.